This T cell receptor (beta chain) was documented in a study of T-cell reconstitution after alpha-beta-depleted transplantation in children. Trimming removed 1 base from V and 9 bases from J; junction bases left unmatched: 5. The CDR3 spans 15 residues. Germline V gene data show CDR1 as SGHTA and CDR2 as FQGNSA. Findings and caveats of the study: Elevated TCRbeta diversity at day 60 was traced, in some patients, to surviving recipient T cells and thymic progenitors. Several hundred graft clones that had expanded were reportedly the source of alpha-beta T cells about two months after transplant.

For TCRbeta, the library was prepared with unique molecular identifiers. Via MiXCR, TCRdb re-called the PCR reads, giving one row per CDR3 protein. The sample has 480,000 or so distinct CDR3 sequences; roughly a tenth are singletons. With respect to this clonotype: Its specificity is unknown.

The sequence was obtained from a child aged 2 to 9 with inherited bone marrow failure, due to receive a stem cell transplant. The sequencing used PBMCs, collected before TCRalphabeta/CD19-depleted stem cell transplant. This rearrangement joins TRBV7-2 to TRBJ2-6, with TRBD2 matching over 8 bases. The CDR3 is CASSLDLAGRNVLTF. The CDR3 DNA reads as TGTGCCAGCAGCTTAGATCTAGCGGGCCGCAACGTCCTGACTTTC.